This entry lists 5 T cell receptor beta chains sequenced from one sample in a study of T-cell memory formation after mild COVID-19. TCRdb re-analysed the 5' RACE reads in MiXCR, keeping a single row per CDR3 protein. The table lists about 620,000 distinct CDR3 sequences, under 20% of them singletons, with more than 10% in the top ten. The source material was PBMCs or a T cell subset sorted from them (not recorded which). The receptors were gathered from an adult woman who had mild COVID-19 (a few samples of this study predate the infection). Cell type and time point are not known.

The V and J genes are TRBV12-3 or TRBV12-4 and TRBJ2-7; D is unresolved. The CDR3 is 17 residues long. Trimming removed 7 bases from V and 1 base from J, with 23 bases in between. The DNA for the CDR3 is TGTGCCAGCAAGGGATGGGCAGCGCCGGAAGGGTCCTACGAGCAGTACTTC. Its translation: CASKGWAAPEGSYEQYF.

There are a few counts of this clonotype. This sequence joins TRBV27 and TRBJ2-7, with 7 bases lining up with TRBD1. The germline CDR1 and CDR2 sequences are MNHEY and SMNVEV (reference sequence). Trimming took 5 bases from V and 3 from J; bases not matched to a gene: 13. This CDR3 contains 16 residues. This chain's CDR3 is CASSPYRGFGDYEQYF. The CDR3, as DNA: TGTGCCAGCAGTCCATACAGGGGTTTCGGTGACTACGAGCAGTACTTC.

The sample holds a few counts of this clonotype. The chain carries TRBV7-2 and TRBJ1-5, with a tentative D call TRBD1 (5 bases). The germline V gene encodes CDR1 SGHTA and CDR2 FQGNSA. The CDR3 consists of 15 residues. Trimming cost V 7 bases and J 4 bases, with 17 bases left between them. The CDR3 loop reads CASTFGEGMNQPQHF. CDR3 DNA sequence: TGTGCCAGCACCTTTGGGGAGGGGATGAATCAGCCCCAGCATTTT.

Only a few counts were recorded for this clonotype. The chain employs TRBV5-5 and TRBJ1-2; 9 bases fit TRBD1. CDR1 is SGHKS, CDR2 YYEKEE, per germline (reference sequence). V shed 3 bases, J shed 2 bases, and the junction held 2 bases outside the gene matches. The CDR3 sequence is 14 residues long. The CDR3 DNA reads as TGTGCCAGCAGCTCCGGGACAGGGAACTATGGCTACACCTTC. Translating it yields CASSSGTGNYGYTF.

This clonotype was counted a few times. The rearrangement joins TRBV29-1 to TRBJ1-2, with TRBD1 matching over 12 bases. In germline, CDR1 is SQVTM, CDR2 ANQGSEA. CDR3 size: 18 residues. The V segment lost 2 bases and the J segment 3 bases; nucleotides outside the gene matches: 13. CDR3 DNA sequence: TGCAGCGTTGAAAGGGTCCCGGGACAGGGGGCTACTTACTATGGCTACACCTTC. As protein: CSVERVPGQGATYYGYTF.